This T cell receptor (beta chain) was sequenced during a study of blood T cell repertoires in COVID-19. Overall study context: Samples came from the United States, Italy and Spain, spanning acute and convalescent COVID-19. Sample material is recorded as cDNA or gDNA derived from T cells, B-cell-depleted T cells, or PBMCs.

CDR3 size: 15 residues. Germline values: CDR1 ENHRY, CDR2 SYGVKD. As handled by the study authors: Estimation of nucleated cell counts was performed using reference gene primer amplification. Clones were read by immunoSEQ multiplex PCR, and TCRdb kept only the in-frame ones, dropping some. The V and J calls and clone size were taken over from that table, and D and trimming were inferred from the DNA. The table shows 100,000 to 150,000 clones, with over 75% occurring only once. Sequences were obtained from peripheral blood. The sequence came from a woman at least 80 years old with acute or convalescent COVID-19. V and J are TRBV10-3 and TRBJ2-2, with 8 bases that match TRBD1. As DNA, the CDR3 is TGTGCGACAGAACCACAGGGGGGGAACACCGGGGAGCTGTTTTTT. Protein sequence: CATEPQGGNTGELFF.